The rows below give T cell receptor beta chains drawn from one sample of a study of blood T cell repertoires in COVID-19. Here immunoSEQ multiplex PCR was the method, and the copy in TCRdb shows in-frame clones only, minus some. Of 35,000 to 50,000 clones listed, 92% are singletons. The sequencing sample was made of peripheral blood. These receptors originate from a man between 45 and 60 years old with active COVID-19. CDR3s include the opening cysteine and the closing phenylalanine or tryptophan.

v_gene: TRBV2; j_gene: TRBJ1-6; CDR3aa: CASRESEVRGNSPLHF
v_gene: TRBV3-1/TRBV3-2; j_gene: TRBJ2-5; CDR3aa: CASSDFGTVQETQYF
v_gene: TRBV5-1; j_gene: TRBJ2-5; CDR3aa: CASSVTVGGAETQYF
v_gene: TRBV28; j_gene: TRBJ2-1; CDR3aa: CASSSPRDRGLNEQFF
v_gene: TRBV15; j_gene: TRBJ2-7; CDR3aa: CATSGGTSGTYEQYF
v_gene: TRBV5-1; j_gene: TRBJ2-1; CDR3aa: CASRRSGSPRDEQFF
v_gene: TRBV29-1; j_gene: TRBJ1-1; CDR3aa: CSVDHPSANTEAFF
v_gene: TRBV27; j_gene: TRBJ1-3; CDR3aa: CASSKGSKNTIYF
v_gene: TRBV6-5; j_gene: TRBJ1-6; CDR3aa: CASSYSWGRGSSPLHF
v_gene: TRBV11-3; j_gene: TRBJ2-5; CDR3aa: CASSLEGTEETQYF
v_gene: TRBV2; j_gene: TRBJ1-1; CDR3aa: CASSDSTGTTEAFF
v_gene: TRBV6-5; j_gene: TRBJ2-1; CDR3aa: CASRGSGRSGNEQFF
v_gene: TRBV6-1; j_gene: TRBJ2-7; CDR3aa: CASSEYGQRYEQYF
v_gene: TRBV7-2; j_gene: TRBJ2-3; CDR3aa: CASSLRGGDTQYF
v_gene: TRBV25-1; j_gene: TRBJ2-7; CDR3aa: CASSPPWDSDYEQYF
v_gene: TRBV5-8; j_gene: TRBJ2-1; CDR3aa: CASLRRTGVLYNEQFF
v_gene: TRBV5-1; j_gene: TRBJ1-1; CDR3aa: CASSPGQMNTEAFF
v_gene: TRBV3-1/TRBV3-2; j_gene: TRBJ1-5; CDR3aa: CASSANNQPQHF
v_gene: TRBV10-2; j_gene: TRBJ2-7; CDR3aa: CASIRTGSYEQYF
v_gene: TRBV28; j_gene: TRBJ2-1; CDR3aa: CASPGAGGGYNEQFF
v_gene: TRBV7-2; j_gene: TRBJ2-1; CDR3aa: CASSLEWAGSSSYNEQFF
v_gene: TRBV14; j_gene: TRBJ2-1; CDR3aa: CASSQDRGTYNEQFF
v_gene: TRBV19; j_gene: TRBJ1-6; CDR3aa: CASSRQDSLRNSPLHF
v_gene: TRBV18; j_gene: TRBJ2-6; CDR3aa: CASSLGQPYTGANVLTF
v_gene: TRBV25-1; j_gene: TRBJ2-7; CDR3aa: CATSSPRGSYEQYF
v_gene: TRBV18; j_gene: TRBJ1-1; CDR3aa: CASSPSGGNTEAFF
v_gene: TRBV6-1; j_gene: TRBJ1-1; CDR3aa: CASSESGQIEAFF
v_gene: TRBV6-4; j_gene: TRBJ2-1; CDR3aa: CASSRRTSGRANEQFF
v_gene: TRBV7-2; j_gene: TRBJ2-1; CDR3aa: CASRSSASGSDEQFF
v_gene: TRBV10-3; j_gene: TRBJ2-3; CDR3aa: CAISESSSTDTQYF
v_gene: TRBV18; j_gene: TRBJ1-1; CDR3aa: CASSPGRVGEAFF
v_gene: TRBV11-2; j_gene: TRBJ2-7; CDR3aa: CASSVRGGTSGYEQYF
v_gene: TRBV29-1; j_gene: TRBJ2-2; CDR3aa: CSGTGSGRMGGELFF
v_gene: TRBV4-2; j_gene: TRBJ2-2; CDR3aa: CASRILAGVNTGELFF
v_gene: TRBV10-2; j_gene: TRBJ2-2; CDR3aa: CASRPDRGRTGELFF
v_gene: TRBV11-2; j_gene: TRBJ2-2; CDR3aa: CASSPRGAGGRGELFF
v_gene: TRBV5-1; j_gene: TRBJ2-5; CDR3aa: CASSLGRGAGETQYF
v_gene: TRBV5-1; j_gene: TRBJ2-7; CDR3aa: CASNVNGRGYEQYF
v_gene: TRBV5-1; j_gene: TRBJ2-1; CDR3aa: CASSTTSGTYNEQFF
v_gene: TRBV28; j_gene: TRBJ2-1; CDR3aa: CASSRLAAYNEQFF
v_gene: TRBV7-9; j_gene: TRBJ1-2; CDR3aa: CASSFLGGIGYTF
v_gene: TRBV28; j_gene: TRBJ2-1; CDR3aa: CASSLIQGYNEQFF
v_gene: TRBV7-2; j_gene: TRBJ2-5; CDR3aa: CASSLDSTEETQYF
v_gene: TRBV18; j_gene: TRBJ2-1; CDR3aa: CASSPRADVGLHNEQFF
v_gene: TRBV6-6; j_gene: TRBJ2-2; CDR3aa: CASSPTTGRNTGELFF
v_gene: TRBV28; j_gene: TRBJ1-4; CDR3aa: CASSKRTGSHEKLFF
v_gene: TRBV5-4; j_gene: TRBJ2-7; CDR3aa: CASSDQSSSYEQYF
v_gene: TRBV4-1; j_gene: TRBJ1-1; CDR3aa: CASSGGGFVPFF
v_gene: TRBV11-2; j_gene: TRBJ2-5; CDR3aa: CASSGVSLETQYF
v_gene: TRBV24-1; j_gene: TRBJ2-1; CDR3aa: CATSDLGWSVTGNEQFF
v_gene: TRBV4-2; j_gene: TRBJ2-1; CDR3aa: CASSRYRGGQDNEQFF
v_gene: TRBV2; j_gene: TRBJ2-3; CDR3aa: CASSEGGDTQYF
v_gene: TRBV3-1/TRBV3-2; j_gene: TRBJ2-1; CDR3aa: CASSQEQVYNEQFF
v_gene: TRBV5-4; j_gene: TRBJ2-4; CDR3aa: CASSFVGDIQYF
v_gene: TRBV7-2; j_gene: TRBJ1-2; CDR3aa: CASSIDRELGYTF
v_gene: TRBV20-1; j_gene: TRBJ2-7; CDR3aa: CSASWASGSNYEQYF
v_gene: TRBV30; j_gene: TRBJ1-3; CDR3aa: CAWSTGGSGNTIYF
v_gene: TRBV10-3; j_gene: TRBJ2-1; CDR3aa: CAISPGQGVVDEQFF
v_gene: TRBV5-1; j_gene: TRBJ2-2; CDR3aa: CASSLRASGSWAGELFF